The 24 T cell receptor beta chains presented below share a single source sample, sequenced in a study of OX40 agonist ivuxolimab in advanced cancers. This table comes from immunoSEQ multiplex PCR, and its TCRdb copy is limited to in-frame clones, with some not included. The data hold around 40,000 clones, with approximately 83% observed a single time. Sequencing was performed on CD4+ or CD8+ T cells sorted from blood, taken in a trial of the OX40 agonist ivuxolimab. These receptors were obtained from an adult with an advanced solid tumor such as melanoma, head and neck, liver or kidney cancer.

This sequence joins TRBV10-2 and TRBJ2-3; D remains unclear. The CDR3 sequence is 15 residues long. With 3 bases removed from V and 4 bases from J, the gap between germline ends came to 14 bases. Germline values: CDR1 WSHSY, CDR2 SAAADI. The CDR3 region has the DNA TGCGCCAGCAGTGACCACCCCGAGGTCCCAGATACGCAGTATTTT. This encodes CASSDHPEVPDTQYF.

The CDR3 reads CASSLVGGAPGELFF. CDR3 coding DNA: TGTGCCAGCAGCTTAGTAGGGGGGGCGCCAGGGGAGCTGTTTTTT. This rearrangement joins TRBV11-2 to TRBJ2-2; a weak D match, TRBD2 (7 bases). Germline assignment: CDR1 SGHAT and CDR2 FQNNGV. V lost 1 base to trimming and J lost 8 bases, with 14 bases between them. The CDR3 length is 15 residues.

As for this clone: At one boundary the junction diverges from the germline segment, which might be a read error. The gene calls are TRBV28 and TRBJ1-2, with 9 bases matching TRBD1. The CDR3 consists of 15 residues. Germline CDR1 and CDR2: MDHEN and SYDVKM. CDR3 amino acids: CAGSGGTGRLYGYTF. Written as DNA, the CDR3 is TGTGCCGGCAGTGGCGGGACAGGGCGCCTCTATGGCTACACCTTC.

This chain connects TRBV10-3 to TRBJ2-7; 7 bases map to TRBD1. The germline V gene has CDR1 ENHRY and CDR2 SYGVKD. This CDR3 region has 15 residues. V lost 8 bases, J lost 0 bases, and 10 bases stayed unmatched. CDR3 residues: CAIVDARGSSYEQYF. As DNA, the CDR3 is TGTGCCATCGTAGACGCCAGGGGGAGCTCCTACGAGCAGTACTTC.

This chain joins TRBV2 and TRBJ2-2, with D possibly being TRBD1 (5 bases). This CDR3 is built from 15 residues. V dropped 7 bases and J dropped 2 bases, with 14 bases sitting between them. Germline CDR1 and CDR2: SNHLY and FYNNEI. For the CDR3, the DNA is TGTGCCAGCATGCCAGGGCCCTCAAACACCGGGGAGCTGTTTTTT. It encodes CASMPGPSNTGELFF.

V and J are TRBV18 and TRBJ1-5; D might be TRBD1 (6 bases). The CDR3 has 17 residues. Germline V gene data show CDR1 as KGHSH and CDR2 as LQKENI. V lost 3 bases and J lost 2, with 17 bases in between. In DNA, the CDR3 is TGTGCCAGCTCACCGGGGAACAGGGAGATCGGCAATCAGCCCCAGCATTTT. Translating gives CASSPGNREIGNQPQHF.

This sequence joins TRBV30 and TRBJ1-5, with 9 bases that match TRBD1. Germline lookup yields CDR1 GTSNPN and CDR2 SVGIG (reference sequence). After removal of 2 bases from V and 5 bases from J, the junction contained 7 bases not matched to a gene. The CDR3 loop spans 15 amino acids. CDR3 sequence reads: CAWSRTGTGYQPQHF. In DNA, the CDR3 is TGTGCCTGGAGTCGTACCGGGACAGGGTATCAGCCCCAGCATTTT.

This clone was seen only once. CDR3 sequence (DNA): TGTGCCAGTAGTATCCGCGGGGCTGGGATTAACAATGAGCAGTTCTTC. Protein: CASSIRGAGINNEQFF. The rearrangement uses TRBV19 and TRBJ2-1; D perhaps matches TRBD2 (6 bases). V lost 3 bases and J lost 5, with 17 bases in between. CDR1 and CDR2 (germline): LNHDA, SQIVND (reference sequence). This CDR3 has 16 residues.

The CDR3 protein is CASKRDPNQPQHF. The CDR3 DNA sequence: TGTGCCTCCAAGCGGGACCCCAATCAGCCCCAGCATTTT. The chain combines TRBV2 with TRBJ1-5; the D gene is possibly TRBD1 (5 bases). V was pared by 11 bases and J by 3 bases, with 14 bases between. This CDR3 region has 13 residues. Germline V lookup: CDR1 SNHLY, CDR2 FYNNEI.

Of note for this clone: The sample contains more than one DNA sequence encoding this CDR3. The chain uses TRBV7-2 and TRBJ2-1; TRBD2 is a possible D gene (6 bases). The V end was cut by 1 base, the J end by 2 bases, with 9 bases between. The CDR3 runs to 15 residues. Germline loops: CDR1 SGHTA, CDR2 FQGNSA. CDR3: CASSLGSGPYNEQFF. In DNA form, the CDR3 reads TGTGCCAGCAGCTTAGGCAGCGGGCCCTACAATGAGCAGTTCTTC.

The J gene is TRBJ1-1, the V gene TRBV12-5; a possible D gene is TRBD1 (6 bases). CDR1 and CDR2 (germline): LGHNT, FRNRAP. CDR3 size: 15 residues. The V gene lost 7 bases and the J gene lost 4 bases, with 19 bases spanning the gap. The CDR3 nucleotides are TGTGCTAGTGACAGGGATTTCATGTGGAGCACTGAAGCTTTCTTT. Translated, it gives CASDRDFMWSTEAFF.

J is TRBJ2-2 and V is TRBV19, with 8 bases fitting TRBD2. Unmatched junction bases numbered 2, after V lost 10 bases and J lost 4 bases. The germline gives CDR1 LNHDA, CDR2 SQIVND (reference sequence). CDR3 length: 12 residues. CDR3 protein: CAMSGSTGELFF. The CDR3 DNA is TGTGCCATGAGCGGGAGCACCGGGGAGCTGTTTTTT.

The rearrangement links TRBV19 to TRBJ2-7, with TRBD1 identical over 7 bases. The CDR3 extends over 13 amino acids. Germline trimming cut 5 bases from V and 1 base from J; bases unmatched to any gene: 2. Per germline, CDR1 LNHDA and CDR2 SQIVND (reference sequence). The CDR3 DNA sequence: TGTGCCAGTAGTCGGGACAGATCCTACGAGCAGTACTTC. Translation gives CASSRDRSYEQYF.

CDR3 DNA sequence: TGTGCCAGCAGCCACCGGGGGCCCGAAGCTTTCTTT. This gives the protein CASSHRGPEAFF. The gene calls are TRBV7-9 and TRBJ1-1; D may be TRBD1 (6 bases). V gave up 5 bases and J gave up 8 bases, with 12 bases separating them. The germline V gene encodes CDR1 SEHNR and CDR2 FQNEAQ (reference sequence). The CDR3 is made up of 12 amino acids.

V is TRBV7-6 and J is TRBJ2-5; D may match TRBD1 or TRBD2 (6 bases each). In germline, CDR1 is SGHVS, CDR2 FNYEAQ. The CDR3 contains 15 residues. Trimming removed 5 bases at V and 7 bases at J, with 20 bases between. CDR3 residues: CASSERGGSAGTQYF. CDR3 coding DNA: TGTGCCAGCAGCGAACGAGGGGGGTCGGCGGGGACCCAGTACTTC. Full variable domain (missing parts from reference TRBV7-6 and TRBJ2-5): GAGVSQSPRYKVTKRGQDVALRCDPISGHVSLYWYRQALGQGPEFLTYFNYEAQQDKSGLPNDRFSAERPEGSISTLTIQRTEQRDSAMYRCASSERGGSAGTQYFGPGTRLLVL.

The chain links TRBV5-1 to TRBJ2-3; 10 bases are shared with TRBD2. The germline V gene has CDR1 SGHRS and CDR2 YFSETQ. This CDR3 is 15 amino acids long. Losses at the gene ends were 3 bases for V and 1 base for J; bases not matched to a gene: 2. The CDR3 DNA follows: TGCGCCAGCAGCTCTCTAGCGGGAGGCACAGATACGCAGTATTTT. It specifies CASSSLAGGTDTQYF. The whole variable domain, filled in from reference TRBV5-1 and TRBJ2-3, reads KAGVTQTPRYLIKTRGQQVTLSCSPISGHRSVSWYQQTPGQGLQFLFEYFSETQRNKGNFPGRFSGRQFSNSRSEMNVSTLELGDSALYLCASSSLAGGTDTQYFGPGTRLTVL.

The rearrangement links TRBV7-9 to TRBJ2-5, with a weak D call TRBD2 (6 bases). Per the germline V gene, CDR1 is SEHNR and CDR2 is FQNEAQ (reference sequence). The CDR3 is 14 residues long. Between the trimmed V and J ends, which lost 1 base and 5 bases, there was a span of 11 bases. The CDR3 DNA sequence: TGTGCCAGCAGCTTAGGGAGGGGCCGGGAGACCCAGTACTTC. As protein: CASSLGRGRETQYF.

This sequence joins TRBV4-3 and TRBJ1-4; D is unclear. The CDR3 is 14 residues long. Trimming took off 0 bases at V and 8 bases at J, with 10 bases between the two ends. Germline CDR1 and CDR2: LGHNA and YSLEER. Here the CDR3 DNA reads TGCGCCAGCAGCCAAGAGGGGAAGGCGGAAAAACTGTTTTTT. It translates to CASSQEGKAEKLFF.

The genes are TRBV4-1 and TRBJ1-5; D uncertain. The CDR3 runs 15 residues. The germline CDR1 and CDR2 sequences are MGHRA and YSYEKL. Trimming took off 1 base at V and 6 bases at J, with 13 bases between the two ends. The CDR3 coding sequence is TGCGCCAGCAGCCAAGCAGTCTTGTCGGGTCAGCCCCAGCATTTT. This codes for CASSQAVLSGQPQHF.

The V gene is TRBV28, the J gene TRBJ2-1, with D possibly being TRBD1 or TRBD2 (5 bases each). This CDR3 is 18 amino acids long. Trimming stripped 6 bases from V and 3 bases from J, with 24 bases between. Germline V gene lookup returns CDR1 MDHEN and CDR2 SYDVKM. The CDR3 reads CASSPGWGNGPLYNEQFF. Written as DNA, the CDR3 is TGTGCCAGCAGCCCCGGGTGGGGGAATGGGCCTCTCTACAATGAGCAGTTCTTC.

This clone was seen a handful of times. Different DNA sequences within this sample yield the same CDR3. The chain joins TRBV19 to TRBJ2-7, with 8 nucleotides matching TRBD2. Germline trimming cut 3 bases from V and 2 bases from J; bases unmatched to any gene: 6. This CDR3 contains 15 residues. Germline loops: CDR1 LNHDA, CDR2 SQIVND (reference sequence). The CDR3 is CASSIASGSTYEQYF. In DNA form, the CDR3 reads TGTGCCAGTAGTATTGCAAGCGGGAGCACCTACGAGCAGTACTTC.

V and J are TRBV19 and TRBJ2-5; D gene unclear. CDR1 and CDR2 (germline): LNHDA, SQIVND (reference sequence). This CDR3 contains 13 residues. The V and J ends lost 8 bases and 2 bases respectively, with 12 bases between them. The CDR3, as DNA: TGTGCCAGTGGAGTTCGCGTACAAGAGACCCAGTACTTC. Amino acids: CASGVRVQETQYF.

The chain combines TRBV29-1 with TRBJ2-5; 9 nucleotides align to TRBD2. The CDR3 extends over 14 amino acids. Trimming cost V 7 bases and J 5 bases; bases outside gene matches: 11. Germline lookup yields CDR1 SQVTM and CDR2 ANQGSEA. CDR3 protein: CSARGIAGAETQYF. CDR3 DNA: TGCAGCGCTAGGGGTATAGCGGGAGCCGAGACCCAGTACTTC.

This chain's CDR3 is CASIQGSGWGEQYF. The CDR3 region has the DNA TGTGCCAGCATCCAGGGGTCGGGGTGGGGCGAGCAGTACTTC. The chain joins TRBV6-6 to TRBJ2-7; perhaps TRBD1 as D (6 bases). Germline CDR1 MNHNY, CDR2 SVGAGI (reference sequence). V was shortened by 7 bases and J by 6 bases, with 19 bases between the two germline ends. The length of the CDR3 is 14 residues.